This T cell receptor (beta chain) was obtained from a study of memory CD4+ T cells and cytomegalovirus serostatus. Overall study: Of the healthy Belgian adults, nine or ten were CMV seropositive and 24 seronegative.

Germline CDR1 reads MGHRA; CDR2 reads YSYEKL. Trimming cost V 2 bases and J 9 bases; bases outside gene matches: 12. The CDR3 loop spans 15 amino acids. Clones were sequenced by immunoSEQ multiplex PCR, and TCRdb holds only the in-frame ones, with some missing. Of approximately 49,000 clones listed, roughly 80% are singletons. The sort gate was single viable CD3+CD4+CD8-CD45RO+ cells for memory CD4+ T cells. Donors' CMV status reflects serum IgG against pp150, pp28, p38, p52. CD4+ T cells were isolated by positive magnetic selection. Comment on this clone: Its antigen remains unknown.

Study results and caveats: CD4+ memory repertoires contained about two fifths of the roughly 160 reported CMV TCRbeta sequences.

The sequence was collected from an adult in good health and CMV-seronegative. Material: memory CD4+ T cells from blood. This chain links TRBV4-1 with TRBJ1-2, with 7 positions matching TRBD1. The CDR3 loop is CASSQPRDSRDRYTF. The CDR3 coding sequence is TGCGCCAGCAGCCAACCCCGGGACAGTCGCGATCGCTACACCTTC.